This entry is about one T cell receptor beta chain. The sample is drawn from a study of blood T cell repertoires in COVID-19. About the research overall: Samples came from the United States, Italy and Spain, spanning acute and convalescent COVID-19. T cells, B-cell-depleted T cells, or PBMCs supplied cDNA or gDNA.

Germline V gene data show CDR1 as KGHSH and CDR2 as LQKENI. The V gene lost 4 bases and the J gene lost 0 bases, with 12 bases spanning the gap. The CDR3 spans 15 residues. Per the original data handling: Scientists estimated how many nucleated cells there were by amplifying reference gene primers. Libraries were prepared by immunoSEQ multiplex PCR; TCRdb keeps only in-frame clonotypes and omits some of them. V and J calls and clone size follow that table, whereas D and trimming were derived from the DNA. Among 200,000 to 300,000 clones listed, 82% were seen once. The sequenced material came from peripheral blood. This clonotype was obtained from a woman in her fifties or sixties with active or convalescent COVID-19. The V gene is TRBV18, the J gene TRBJ1-2; the D gene is possibly TRBD1 (5 bases). CDR3 bases: TGTGCCAGCTCACTCGACAGAGCCGCTAACTATGGCTACACCTTC. It codes for CASSLDRAANYGYTF.